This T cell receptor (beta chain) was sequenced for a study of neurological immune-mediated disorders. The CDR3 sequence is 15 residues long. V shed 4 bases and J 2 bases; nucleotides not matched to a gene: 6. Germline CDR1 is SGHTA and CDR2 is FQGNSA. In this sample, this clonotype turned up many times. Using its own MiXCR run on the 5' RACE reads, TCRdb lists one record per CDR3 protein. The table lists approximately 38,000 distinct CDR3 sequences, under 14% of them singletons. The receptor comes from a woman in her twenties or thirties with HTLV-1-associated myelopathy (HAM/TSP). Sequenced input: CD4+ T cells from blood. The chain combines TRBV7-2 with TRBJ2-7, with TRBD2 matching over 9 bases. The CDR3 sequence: CASSSAGGATYEQYF. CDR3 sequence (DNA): TGTGCCAGCAGCTCGGCGGGGGGGGCAACCTACGAGCAGTACTTC.